This paragraph covers one TCR beta chain sequence. The target antigen is unknown. This record comes from a study of Ad26.COV2.S vaccination and SARS-CoV-2 variants. Study at large: The donor participated in the COV1001 trial, in its Ad26.COV2.S arm. Ad26.COV2.S given intramuscularly, once or twice 56 days apart.

The table came from immunoSEQ multiplex PCR; TCRdb's copy has only in-frame clones and leaves some out. The sample has about 400,000 clones, 83% seen once; the top ten hold just under 7.5%. Regarding treatment: roughly 20 received Ad26.COV2.S at low or high dose, single or two shots; 5 received placebo; per-sample allocation not given. Samples came from day 63 after the first vaccine or placebo injection. Study-level points and caveats: It is possible that the TCR breadth and depth analyses underestimated the total T cell responses.

In germline, CDR1 is LGHDT, CDR2 YNNKEL (reference sequence). This CDR3 has 14 residues. The V segment lost 4 bases and the J segment 4 bases; nucleotides outside the gene matches: 4. The sequence derives from a person aged 18-60 years who received the Ad26.COV2.S COVID-19 vaccine or a placebo. The sequencing here drew on peripheral blood, taken in a trial of Ad26.COV2.S vaccine versus placebo. This rearrangement joins TRBV3-1 (or the pseudogene TRBV3-2) to TRBJ2-4, with 7 bases that match TRBD1. CDR3 sequence reads: CASSRRDSKNIQYF. The CDR3 coding sequence is TGTGCCAGCAGCCGAAGGGACAGTAAAAACATTCAGTACTTC.